The TCR beta chain under discussion was sequenced for a study of T cells after yellow fever vaccination. V was trimmed by 11 bases and J by 1 base, leaving 12 bases between them. The CDR3 has 13 amino acids. Germline assignment: CDR1 MNHEY and CDR2 SMNVEV (reference sequence). This clonotype was counted between two and nine times. MiXCR was run by TCRdb on the 5' RACE reads, yielding one entry per CDR3 protein. Among 250,000 to 350,000 distinct CDR3 sequences, around 9.3% were seen once, and the ten largest hold about 3%. The specimen was CD4+ T cells sorted from PBMCs, collected 5 days after the yellow fever booster vaccination. V usage is TRBV27 and J usage is TRBJ1-5; D uncertain. This TCR was recovered from a man aged 18 to 35 who received the YFV17D yellow fever vaccine. In nucleotides, the CDR3 is TGTGCCCCTCTGGGTGCCAGCAATCAGCCCCAGCATTTT. Its protein is CAPLGASNQPQHF.